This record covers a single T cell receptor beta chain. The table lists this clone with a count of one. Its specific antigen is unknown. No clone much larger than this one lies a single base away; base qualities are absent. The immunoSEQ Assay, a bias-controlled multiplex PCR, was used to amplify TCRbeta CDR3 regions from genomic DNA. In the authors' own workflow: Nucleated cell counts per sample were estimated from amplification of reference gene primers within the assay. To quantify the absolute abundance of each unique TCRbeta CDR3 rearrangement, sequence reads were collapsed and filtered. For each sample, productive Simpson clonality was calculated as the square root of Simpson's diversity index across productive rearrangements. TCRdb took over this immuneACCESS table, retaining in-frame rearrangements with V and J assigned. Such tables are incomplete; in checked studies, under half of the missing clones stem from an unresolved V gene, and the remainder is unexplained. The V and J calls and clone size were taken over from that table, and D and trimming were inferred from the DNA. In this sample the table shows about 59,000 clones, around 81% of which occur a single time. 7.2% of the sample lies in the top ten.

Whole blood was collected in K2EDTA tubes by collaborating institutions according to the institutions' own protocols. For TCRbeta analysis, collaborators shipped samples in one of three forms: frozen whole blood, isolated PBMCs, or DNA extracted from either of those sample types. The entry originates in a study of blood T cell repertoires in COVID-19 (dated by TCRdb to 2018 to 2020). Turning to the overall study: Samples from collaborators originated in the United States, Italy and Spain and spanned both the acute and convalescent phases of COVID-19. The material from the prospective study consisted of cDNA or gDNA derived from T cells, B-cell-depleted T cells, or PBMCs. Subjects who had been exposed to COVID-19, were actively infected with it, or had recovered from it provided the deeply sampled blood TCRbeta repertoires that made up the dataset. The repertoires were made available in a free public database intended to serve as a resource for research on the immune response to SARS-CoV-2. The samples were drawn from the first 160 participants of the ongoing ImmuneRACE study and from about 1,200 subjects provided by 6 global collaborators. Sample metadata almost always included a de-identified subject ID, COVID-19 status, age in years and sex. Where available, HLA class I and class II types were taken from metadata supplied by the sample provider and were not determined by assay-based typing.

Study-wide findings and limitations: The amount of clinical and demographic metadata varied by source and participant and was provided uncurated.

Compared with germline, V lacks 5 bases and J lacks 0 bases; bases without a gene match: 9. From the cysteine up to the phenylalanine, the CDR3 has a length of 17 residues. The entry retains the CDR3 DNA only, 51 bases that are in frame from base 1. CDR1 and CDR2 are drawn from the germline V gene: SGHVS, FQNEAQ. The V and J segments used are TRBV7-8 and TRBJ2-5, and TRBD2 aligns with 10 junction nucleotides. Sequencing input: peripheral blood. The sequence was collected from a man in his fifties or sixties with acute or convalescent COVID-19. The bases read TGTGCCAGCAGCCCCCAGACCGGACTAGCGGACCAAGAGACCCAGTACTTC. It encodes CASSPQTGLADQETQYF.